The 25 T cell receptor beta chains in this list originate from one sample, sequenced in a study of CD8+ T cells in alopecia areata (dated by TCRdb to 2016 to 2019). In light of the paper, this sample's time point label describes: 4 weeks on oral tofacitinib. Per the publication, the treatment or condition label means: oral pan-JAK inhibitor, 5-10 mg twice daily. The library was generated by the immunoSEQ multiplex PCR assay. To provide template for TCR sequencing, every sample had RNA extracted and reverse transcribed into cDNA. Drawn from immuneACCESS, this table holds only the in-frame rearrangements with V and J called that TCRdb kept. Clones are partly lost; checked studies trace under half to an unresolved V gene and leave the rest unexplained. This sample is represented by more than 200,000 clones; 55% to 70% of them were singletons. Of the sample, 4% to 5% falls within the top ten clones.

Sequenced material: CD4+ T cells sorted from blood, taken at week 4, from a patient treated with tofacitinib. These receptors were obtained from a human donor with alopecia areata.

The chain's CDR3 is CASSLDLAGTETQYF. DNA for the CDR3: TGTGCCAGCAGCTTAGATCTCGCAGGGACAGAGACCCAGTACTTC. The rearrangement joins TRBV7-9 to TRBJ2-5; possibly TRBD1 or TRBD2 for D (5 bases each). V was cut by 1 base and J by 4 bases, with 13 bases left in between. The germline V gene encodes CDR1 SEHNR and CDR2 FQNEAQ (reference sequence). This CDR3 is 15 amino acids long.

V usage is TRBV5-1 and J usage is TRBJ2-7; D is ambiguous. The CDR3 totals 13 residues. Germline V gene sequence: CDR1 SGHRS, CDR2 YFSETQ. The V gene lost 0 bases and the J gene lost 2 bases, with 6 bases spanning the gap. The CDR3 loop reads CASSLERAYEQYF. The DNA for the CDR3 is TGCGCCAGCAGCTTGGAAAGGGCCTACGAGCAGTACTTC.

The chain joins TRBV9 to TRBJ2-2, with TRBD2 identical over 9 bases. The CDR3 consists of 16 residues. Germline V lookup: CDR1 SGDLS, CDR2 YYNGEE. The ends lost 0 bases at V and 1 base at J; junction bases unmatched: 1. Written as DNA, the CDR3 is TGTGCCAGCAGCGTAGGGACTAGCGTGAACACCGGGGAGCTGTTTTTT. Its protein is CASSVGTSVNTGELFF.

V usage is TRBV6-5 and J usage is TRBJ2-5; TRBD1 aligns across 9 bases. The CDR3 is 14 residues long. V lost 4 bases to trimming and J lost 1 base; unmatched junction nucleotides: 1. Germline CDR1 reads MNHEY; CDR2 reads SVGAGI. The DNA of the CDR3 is TGTGCCAGCAGTTCGACAGGGGGCCAAGAGACCCAGTACTTC. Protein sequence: CASSSTGGQETQYF.

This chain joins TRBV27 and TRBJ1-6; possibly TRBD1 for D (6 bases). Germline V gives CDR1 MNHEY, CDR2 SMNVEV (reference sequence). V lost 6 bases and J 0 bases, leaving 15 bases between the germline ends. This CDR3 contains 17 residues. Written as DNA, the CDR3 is TGTGCCAGCAGGGGGGCCTCCTTCAGCTCCTATAATTCACCCCTCCACTTT. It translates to CASRGASFSSYNSPLHF.

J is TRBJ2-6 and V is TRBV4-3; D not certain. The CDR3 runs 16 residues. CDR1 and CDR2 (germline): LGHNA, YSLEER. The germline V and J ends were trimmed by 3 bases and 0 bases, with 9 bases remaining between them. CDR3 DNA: TGCGCCAGCAGCCATGACGGCAGCTCTGGGGCCAACGTCCTGACTTTC. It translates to CASSHDGSSGANVLTF.

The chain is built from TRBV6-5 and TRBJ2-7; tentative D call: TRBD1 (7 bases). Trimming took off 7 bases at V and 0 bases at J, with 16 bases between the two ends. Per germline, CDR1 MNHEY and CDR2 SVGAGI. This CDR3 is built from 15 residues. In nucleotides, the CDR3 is TGTGCCAGCACCCACCGACAGGGAGGCTCCTACGAGCAGTACTTC. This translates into CASTHRQGGSYEQYF.

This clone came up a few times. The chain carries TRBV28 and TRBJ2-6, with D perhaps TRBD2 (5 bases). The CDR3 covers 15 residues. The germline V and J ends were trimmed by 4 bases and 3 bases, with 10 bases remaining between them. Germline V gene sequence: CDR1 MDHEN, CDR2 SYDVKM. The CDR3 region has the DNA TGTGCCAGCAGTTCAACGGGGTATGGGGCCAACGTCCTGACTTTC. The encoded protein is CASSSTGYGANVLTF.

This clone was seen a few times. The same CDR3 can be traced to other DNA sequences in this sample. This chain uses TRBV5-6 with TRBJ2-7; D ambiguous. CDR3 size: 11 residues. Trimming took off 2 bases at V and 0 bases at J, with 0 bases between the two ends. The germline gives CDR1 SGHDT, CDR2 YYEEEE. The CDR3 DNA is TGTGCCAGCAGCTTCTCCTACGAGCAGTACTTC. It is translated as CASSFSYEQYF.

CDR3 nucleotide sequence: TGTGCCAGCAGCCCAACTTTCAGCACAGATACGCAGTATTTT. This codes for CASSPTFSTDTQYF. This chain uses TRBV7-2 with TRBJ2-3; no firm D call. CDR1 is SGHTA, CDR2 FQGNSA, per germline. Trimming took off 5 bases at V and 0 bases at J, with 9 bases between the two ends. The CDR3 loop spans 14 amino acids.

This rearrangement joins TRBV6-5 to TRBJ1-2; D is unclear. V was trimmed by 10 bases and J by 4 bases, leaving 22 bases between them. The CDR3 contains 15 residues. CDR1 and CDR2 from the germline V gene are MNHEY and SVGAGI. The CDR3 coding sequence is TGTGCCACCCGCCCGTCCCGAAGGAGGAGCTATGGCTACACCTTC. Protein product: CATRPSRRRSYGYTF.

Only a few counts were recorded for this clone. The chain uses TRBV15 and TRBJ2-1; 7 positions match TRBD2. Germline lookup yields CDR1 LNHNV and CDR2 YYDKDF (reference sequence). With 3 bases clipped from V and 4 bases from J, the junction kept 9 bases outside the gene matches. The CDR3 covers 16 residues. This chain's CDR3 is CATSSRRTSAYNEQFF. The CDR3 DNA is TGTGCCACCAGCAGCCGGAGAACTAGCGCTTACAATGAGCAGTTCTTC.

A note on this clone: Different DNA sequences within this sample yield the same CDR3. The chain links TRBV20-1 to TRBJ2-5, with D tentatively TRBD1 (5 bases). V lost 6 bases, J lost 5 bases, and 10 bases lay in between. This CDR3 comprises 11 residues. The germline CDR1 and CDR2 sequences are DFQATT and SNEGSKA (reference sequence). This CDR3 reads CSASPGETQYF. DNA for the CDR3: TGCAGTGCGAGCCCAGGGGAGACCCAGTACTTC.

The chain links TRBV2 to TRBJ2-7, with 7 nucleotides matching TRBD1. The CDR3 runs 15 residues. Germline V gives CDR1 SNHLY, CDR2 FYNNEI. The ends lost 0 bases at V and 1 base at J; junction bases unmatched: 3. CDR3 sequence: CASSEASGGSYEQYF. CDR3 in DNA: TGTGCCAGCAGTGAAGCGTCAGGGGGATCCTACGAGCAGTACTTC. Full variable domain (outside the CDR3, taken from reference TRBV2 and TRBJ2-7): EPEVTQTPSHQVTQMGQEVILRCVPISNHLYFYWYRQILGQKVEFLVSFYNNEISEKSEIFDDQFSVERPDGSNFTLKIRSTKLEDSAMYFCASSEASGGSYEQYFGPGTRLTVT.

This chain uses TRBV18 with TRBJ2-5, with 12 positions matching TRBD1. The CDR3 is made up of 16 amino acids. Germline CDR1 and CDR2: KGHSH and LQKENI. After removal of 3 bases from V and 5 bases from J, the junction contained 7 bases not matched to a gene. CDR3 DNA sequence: TGTGCCAGCTCACCTATGGGACAGGGGGCCCGGGAGACCCAGTACTTC. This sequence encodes CASSPMGQGARETQYF.

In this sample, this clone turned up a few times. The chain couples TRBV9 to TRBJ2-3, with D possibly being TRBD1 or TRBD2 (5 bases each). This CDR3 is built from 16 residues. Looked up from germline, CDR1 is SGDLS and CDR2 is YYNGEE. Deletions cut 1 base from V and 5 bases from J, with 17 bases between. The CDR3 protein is CASSVRGDSSGDTQYF. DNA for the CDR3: TGTGCCAGCAGCGTAAGGGGAGACAGTTCGGGAGATACGCAGTATTTT.

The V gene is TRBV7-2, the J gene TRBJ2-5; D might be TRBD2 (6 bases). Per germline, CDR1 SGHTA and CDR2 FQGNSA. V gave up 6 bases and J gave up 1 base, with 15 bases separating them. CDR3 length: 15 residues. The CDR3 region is CASRDPRRGQETQYF. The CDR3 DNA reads TGTGCCAGCAGAGACCCGAGGCGGGGCCAAGAGACCCAGTACTTC.

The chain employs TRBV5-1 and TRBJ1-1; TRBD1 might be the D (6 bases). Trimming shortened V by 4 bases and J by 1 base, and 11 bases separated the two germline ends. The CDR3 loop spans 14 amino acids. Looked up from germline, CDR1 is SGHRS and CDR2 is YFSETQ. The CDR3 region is CASSPGQSNTEAFF. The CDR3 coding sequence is TGCGCCAGCAGCCCGGGACAATCGAACACTGAAGCTTTCTTT.

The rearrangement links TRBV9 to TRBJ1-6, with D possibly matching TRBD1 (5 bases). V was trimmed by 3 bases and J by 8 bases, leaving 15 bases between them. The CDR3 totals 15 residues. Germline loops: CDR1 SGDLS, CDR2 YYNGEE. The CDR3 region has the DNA TGTGCCAGCAGCGCAGGCCGGGGGGGTGATTCACCCCTCCACTTT. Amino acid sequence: CASSAGRGGDSPLHF.

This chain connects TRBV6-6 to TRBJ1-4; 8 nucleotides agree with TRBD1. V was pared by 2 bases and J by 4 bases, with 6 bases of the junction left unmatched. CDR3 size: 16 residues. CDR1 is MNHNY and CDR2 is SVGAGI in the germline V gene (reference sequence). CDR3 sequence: CASSYDDRGGNEKLFF. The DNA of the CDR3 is TGTGCCAGCAGTTACGACGACAGGGGCGGTAATGAAAAACTGTTTTTT.

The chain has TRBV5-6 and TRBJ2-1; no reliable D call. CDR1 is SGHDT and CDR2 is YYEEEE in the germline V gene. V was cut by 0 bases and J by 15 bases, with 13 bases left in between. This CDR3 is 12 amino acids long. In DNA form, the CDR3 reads TGTGCCAGCAGCTTGGGGTCCTTCTATGGGTTCTTC. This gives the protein CASSLGSFYGFF.

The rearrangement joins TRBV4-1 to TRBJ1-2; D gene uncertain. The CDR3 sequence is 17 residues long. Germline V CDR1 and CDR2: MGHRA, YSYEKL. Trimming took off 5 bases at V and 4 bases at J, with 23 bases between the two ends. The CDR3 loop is CASSAVSWGMEGYGYTF. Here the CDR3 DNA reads TGCGCCAGCAGCGCCGTTTCGTGGGGTATGGAGGGCTATGGCTACACCTTC.

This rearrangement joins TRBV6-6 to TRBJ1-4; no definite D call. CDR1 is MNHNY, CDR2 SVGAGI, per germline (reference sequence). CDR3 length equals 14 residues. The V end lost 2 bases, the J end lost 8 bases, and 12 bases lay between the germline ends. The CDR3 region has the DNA TGTGCCAGCAGTTACGAGGCGCCGGGGGAAAAACTGTTTTTT. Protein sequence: CASSYEAPGEKLFF.

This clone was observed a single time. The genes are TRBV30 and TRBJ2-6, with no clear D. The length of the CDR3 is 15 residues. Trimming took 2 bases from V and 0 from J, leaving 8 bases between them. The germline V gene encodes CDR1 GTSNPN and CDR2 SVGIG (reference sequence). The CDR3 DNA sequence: TGTGCCTGGAGTACGGGCAGCTCTGGGGCCAACGTCCTGACTTTC. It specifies CAWSTGSSGANVLTF.

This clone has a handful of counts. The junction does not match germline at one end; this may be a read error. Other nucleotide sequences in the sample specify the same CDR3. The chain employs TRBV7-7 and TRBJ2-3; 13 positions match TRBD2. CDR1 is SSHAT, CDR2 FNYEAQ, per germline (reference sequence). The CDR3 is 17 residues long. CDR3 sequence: CASSPRTSGGLTDTQYF. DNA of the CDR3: TGTGCTAGCAGTCCACGGACTAGCGGGGGACTCACAGATACGCAGTATTTT.